The sequence of this T cell receptor beta chain was determined in a study of T cells in Graves' hyperthyroidism and ophthalmopathy. Authors of the study amplified TCR beta CDR3 regions from RNA transcripts. Researchers ran a first-round RT-PCR on the TCR CDR3 using the HTBI primer set. TCRdb re-called the multiplex PCR reads through MiXCR, storing one row per CDR3 protein. Of approximately 560,000 distinct CDR3 sequences in the sample, about half were seen once. The CDR3 is 16 residues long. V lost 6 bases, J lost 5 bases, and 10 bases stayed unmatched. Germline lookup yields CDR1 SNHLY and CDR2 FYNNEI. Stable Graves' hyperthyroidism meant no ophthalmopathy progression within 18 months. Patients aged 18 to 65 with hyperthyroidism were newly diagnosed, with duration under 2 months. Clinicians diagnosed patients from clinical symptoms, serum thyroxine and TRAb, thyroid ultrasound and orbital computed tomography.

The origin of this receptor is a woman aged 18 to 35 with Graves' hyperthyroidism. The chain combines TRBV2 with TRBJ2-2; the match to TRBD1 covers 9 bases. The sample comprised peripheral blood or thyroid tissue (not recorded which). The CDR3, as DNA: TGTGCCAGCAGCCCGCCTGGGACAGGGCGGACCGGGGAGCTGTTTTTT. It yields the protein CASSPPGTGRTGELFF.